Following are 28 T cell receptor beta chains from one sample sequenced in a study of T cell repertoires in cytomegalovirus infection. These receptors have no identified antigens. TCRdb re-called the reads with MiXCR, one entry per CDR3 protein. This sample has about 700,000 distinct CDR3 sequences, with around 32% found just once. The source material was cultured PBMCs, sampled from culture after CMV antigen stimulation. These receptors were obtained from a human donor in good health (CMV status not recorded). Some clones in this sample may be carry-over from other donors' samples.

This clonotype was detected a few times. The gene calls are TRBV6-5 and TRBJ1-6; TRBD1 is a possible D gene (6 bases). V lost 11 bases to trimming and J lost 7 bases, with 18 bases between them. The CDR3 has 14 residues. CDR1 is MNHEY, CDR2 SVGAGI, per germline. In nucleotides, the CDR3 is TGTGCCTCAGCTCGTACAGGGTACAATTCACCCCTCCACTTT. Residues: CASARTGYNSPLHF.

CDR3 sequence (DNA): TGCGCCAGCAGCCACCCCCGGGGCTACGAGCAGTACTTC. Amino acid sequence: CASSHPRGYEQYF. The V gene is TRBV4-1, the J gene TRBJ2-7; D perhaps matches TRBD2 (5 bases). The germline V gene encodes CDR1 MGHRA and CDR2 YSYEKL. Trimming left V 3 bases short and J 3 bases short, with 9 bases between. This CDR3 has 13 residues.

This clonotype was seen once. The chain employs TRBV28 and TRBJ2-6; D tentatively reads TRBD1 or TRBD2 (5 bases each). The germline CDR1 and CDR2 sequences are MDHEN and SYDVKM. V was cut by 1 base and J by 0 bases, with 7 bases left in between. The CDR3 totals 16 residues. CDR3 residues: CASSLFGGSGANVLTF. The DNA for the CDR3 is TGTGCCAGCAGTTTATTTGGGGGCTCTGGGGCCAACGTCCTGACTTTC.

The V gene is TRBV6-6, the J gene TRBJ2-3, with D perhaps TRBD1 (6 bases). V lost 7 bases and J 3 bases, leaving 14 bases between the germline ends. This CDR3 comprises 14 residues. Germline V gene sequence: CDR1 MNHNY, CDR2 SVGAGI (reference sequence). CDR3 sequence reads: CASIQGRRTDTQYF. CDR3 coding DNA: TGTGCCAGCATCCAGGGGAGAAGAACAGATACGCAGTATTTT.

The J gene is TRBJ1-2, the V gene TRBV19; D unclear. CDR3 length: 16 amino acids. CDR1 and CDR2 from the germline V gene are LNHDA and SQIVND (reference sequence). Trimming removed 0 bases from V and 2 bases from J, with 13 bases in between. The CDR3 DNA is TGTGCCAGTAGTATAGACCGGCGGGTACCCAACTATGGCTACACCTTC. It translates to CASSIDRRVPNYGYTF. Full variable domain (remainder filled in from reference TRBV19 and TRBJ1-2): DGGITQSPKYLFRKEGQNVTLSCEQNLNHDAMYWYRQDPGQGLRLIYYSQIVNDFQKGDIAEGYSVSREKKESFPLTVTSAQKNPTAFYLCASSIDRRVPNYGYTFGSGTRLTVV.

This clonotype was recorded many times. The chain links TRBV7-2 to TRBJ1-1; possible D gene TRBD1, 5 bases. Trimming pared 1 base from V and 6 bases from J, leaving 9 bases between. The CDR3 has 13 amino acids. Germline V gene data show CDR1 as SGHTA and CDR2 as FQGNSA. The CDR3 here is CASSLVIRAEAFF. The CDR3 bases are TGTGCCAGCAGCTTAGTAATCAGGGCTGAAGCTTTCTTT.

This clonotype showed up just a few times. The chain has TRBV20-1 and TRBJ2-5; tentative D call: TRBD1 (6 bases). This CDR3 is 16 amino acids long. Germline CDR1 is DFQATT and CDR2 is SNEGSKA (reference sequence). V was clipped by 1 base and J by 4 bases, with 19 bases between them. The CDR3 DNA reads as TGCAGTGCTAGAGCCCTTGGACAGCGTAACATAGAGACCCAGTACTTC. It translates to CSARALGQRNIETQYF.

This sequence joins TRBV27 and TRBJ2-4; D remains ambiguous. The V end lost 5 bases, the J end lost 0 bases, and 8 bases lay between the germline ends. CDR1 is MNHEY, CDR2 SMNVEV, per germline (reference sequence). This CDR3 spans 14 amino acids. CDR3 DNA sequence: TGTGCCAGCAGTCAAGCGCTAGCCAAAAACATTCAGTACTTC. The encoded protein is CASSQALAKNIQYF.

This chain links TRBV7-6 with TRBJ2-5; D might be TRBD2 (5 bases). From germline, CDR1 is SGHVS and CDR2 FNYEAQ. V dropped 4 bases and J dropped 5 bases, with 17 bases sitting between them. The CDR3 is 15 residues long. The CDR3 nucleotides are TGTGCCAGCAGCTCCCTCCGACTGGGCGGGGAGACCCAGTACTTC. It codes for CASSSLRLGGETQYF. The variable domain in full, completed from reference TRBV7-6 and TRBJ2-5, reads GAGVSQSPRYKVTKRGQDVALRCDPISGHVSLYWYRQALGQGPEFLTYFNYEAQQDKSGLPNDRFSAERPEGSISTLTIQRTEQRDSAMYRCASSSLRLGGETQYFGPGTRLLVL.

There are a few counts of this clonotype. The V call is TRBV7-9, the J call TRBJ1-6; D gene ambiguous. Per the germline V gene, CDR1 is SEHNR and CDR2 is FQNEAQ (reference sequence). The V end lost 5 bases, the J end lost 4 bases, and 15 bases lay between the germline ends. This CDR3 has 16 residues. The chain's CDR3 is CASSHGSHLYNSPLHF. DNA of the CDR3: TGTGCCAGCAGCCACGGCAGCCATCTTTATAATTCACCCCTCCACTTT.

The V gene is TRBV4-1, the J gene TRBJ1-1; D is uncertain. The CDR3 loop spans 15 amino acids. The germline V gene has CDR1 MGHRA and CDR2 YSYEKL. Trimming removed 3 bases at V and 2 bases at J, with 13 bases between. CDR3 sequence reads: CASSQQRIINTEAFF. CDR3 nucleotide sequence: TGCGCCAGCAGCCAGCAACGGATTATCAACACTGAAGCTTTCTTT.

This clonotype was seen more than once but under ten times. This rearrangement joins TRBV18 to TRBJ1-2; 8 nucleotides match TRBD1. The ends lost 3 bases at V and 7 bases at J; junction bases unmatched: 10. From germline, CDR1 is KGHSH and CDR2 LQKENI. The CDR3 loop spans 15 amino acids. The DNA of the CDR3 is TGTGCCAGCTCACCGACCCGGGACAGGACGTCTGGCTACACCTTC. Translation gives CASSPTRDRTSGYTF.

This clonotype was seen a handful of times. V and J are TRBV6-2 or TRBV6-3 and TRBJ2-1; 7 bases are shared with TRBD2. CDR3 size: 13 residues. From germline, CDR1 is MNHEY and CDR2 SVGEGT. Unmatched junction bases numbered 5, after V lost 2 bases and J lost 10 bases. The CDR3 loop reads CASSYGRAEEQFF. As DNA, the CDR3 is TGTGCCAGCAGTTACGGGAGGGCAGAAGAGCAGTTCTTC.

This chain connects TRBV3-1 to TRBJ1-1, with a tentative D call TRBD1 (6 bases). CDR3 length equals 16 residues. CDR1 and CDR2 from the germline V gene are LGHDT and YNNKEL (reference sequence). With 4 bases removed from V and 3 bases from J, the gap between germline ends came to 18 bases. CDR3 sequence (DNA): TGTGCCAGCAGCCCCCGTTATCGAGGGGGGGACACTGAAGCTTTCTTT. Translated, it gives CASSPRYRGGDTEAFF.

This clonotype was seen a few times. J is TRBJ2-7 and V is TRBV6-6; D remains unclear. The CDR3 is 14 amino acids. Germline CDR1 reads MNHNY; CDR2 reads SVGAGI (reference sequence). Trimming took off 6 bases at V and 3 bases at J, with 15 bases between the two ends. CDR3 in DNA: TGTGCCAGCAGCGCCCCCGAGCAGAGCTACGAGCAGTACTTC. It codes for CASSAPEQSYEQYF.

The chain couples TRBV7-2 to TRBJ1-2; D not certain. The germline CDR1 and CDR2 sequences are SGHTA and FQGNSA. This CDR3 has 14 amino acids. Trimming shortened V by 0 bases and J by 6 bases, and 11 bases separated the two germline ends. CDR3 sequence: CASSLARRLHGYTF. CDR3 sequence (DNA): TGTGCCAGCAGCTTAGCGCGCAGACTTCATGGCTACACCTTC.

The CDR3 sequence: CASTLGGAGANVLTF. For the CDR3, the DNA is TGTGCCAGCACCCTAGGGGGGGCCGGGGCCAACGTCCTGACTTTC. V and J are TRBV2 and TRBJ2-6, with D perhaps TRBD2 (7 bases). V was trimmed by 7 bases and J by 4 bases, leaving 14 bases between them. Germline V gives CDR1 SNHLY, CDR2 FYNNEI. The CDR3 length is 15 residues.

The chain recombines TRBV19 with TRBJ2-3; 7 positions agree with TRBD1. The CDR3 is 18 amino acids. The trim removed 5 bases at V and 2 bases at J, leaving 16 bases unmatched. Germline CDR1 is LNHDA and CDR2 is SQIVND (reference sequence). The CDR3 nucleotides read TGTGCCAGTAGTTCGCGACCCGGGACAGAAGAATACACAGATACGCAGTATTTT. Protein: CASSSRPGTEEYTDTQYF.

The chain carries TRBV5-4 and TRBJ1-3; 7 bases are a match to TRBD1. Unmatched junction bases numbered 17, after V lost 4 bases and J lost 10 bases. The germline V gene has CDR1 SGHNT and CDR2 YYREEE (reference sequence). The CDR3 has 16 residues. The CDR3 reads CASSSRAQGEVRTIYF. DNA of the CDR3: TGTGCCAGCAGCAGCCGGGCGCAGGGGGAAGTGCGGACCATATATTTT.

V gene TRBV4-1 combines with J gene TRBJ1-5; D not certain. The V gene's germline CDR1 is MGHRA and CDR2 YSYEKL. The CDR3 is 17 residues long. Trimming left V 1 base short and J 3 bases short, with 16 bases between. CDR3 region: CASSQAPGSFSNQPQHF. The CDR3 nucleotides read TGCGCCAGCAGCCAAGCCCCGGGCAGTTTCTCCAATCAGCCCCAGCATTTT.

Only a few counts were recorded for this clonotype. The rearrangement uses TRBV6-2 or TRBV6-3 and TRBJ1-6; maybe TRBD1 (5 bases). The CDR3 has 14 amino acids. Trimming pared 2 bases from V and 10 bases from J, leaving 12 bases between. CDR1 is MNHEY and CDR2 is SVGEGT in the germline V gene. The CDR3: CASSYVLGQSPLHF. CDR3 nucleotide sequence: TGTGCCAGCAGTTACGTCTTGGGGCAATCACCCCTCCACTTT.

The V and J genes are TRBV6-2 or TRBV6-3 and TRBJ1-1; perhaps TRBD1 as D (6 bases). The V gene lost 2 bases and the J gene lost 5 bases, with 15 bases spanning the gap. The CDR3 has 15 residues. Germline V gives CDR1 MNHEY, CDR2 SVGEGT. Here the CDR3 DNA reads TGTGCCAGCAGTTACGATCATAGGGGGAAGACTGAAGCTTTCTTT. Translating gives CASSYDHRGKTEAFF.

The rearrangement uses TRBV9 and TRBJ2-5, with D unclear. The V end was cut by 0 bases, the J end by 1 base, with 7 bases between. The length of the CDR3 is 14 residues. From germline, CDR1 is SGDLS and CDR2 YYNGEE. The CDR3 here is CASSVGAVQETQYF. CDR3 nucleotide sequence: TGTGCCAGCAGCGTAGGGGCCGTCCAAGAGACCCAGTACTTC.

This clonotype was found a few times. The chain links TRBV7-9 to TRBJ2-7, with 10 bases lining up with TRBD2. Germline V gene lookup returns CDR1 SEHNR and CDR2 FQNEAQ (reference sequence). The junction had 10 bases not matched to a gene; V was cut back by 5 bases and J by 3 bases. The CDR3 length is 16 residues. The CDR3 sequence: CASSASGTSEYYEQYF. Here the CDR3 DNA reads TGTGCCAGCAGCGCCTCCGGGACTAGCGAATACTACGAGCAGTACTTC.

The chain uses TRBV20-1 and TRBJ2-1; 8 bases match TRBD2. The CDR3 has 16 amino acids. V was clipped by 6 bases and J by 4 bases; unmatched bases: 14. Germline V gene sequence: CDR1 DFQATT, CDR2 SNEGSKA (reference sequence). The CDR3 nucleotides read TGCAGTGCCATTTCCCCAGGCGGGGGGCGTTACAATGAGCAGTTCTTC. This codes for CSAISPGGGRYNEQFF.

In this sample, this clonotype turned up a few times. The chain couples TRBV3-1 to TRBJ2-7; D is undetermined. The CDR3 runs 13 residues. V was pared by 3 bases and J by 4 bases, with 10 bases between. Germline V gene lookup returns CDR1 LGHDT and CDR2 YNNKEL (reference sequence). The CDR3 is CASSHADRYEQYF. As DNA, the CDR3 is TGTGCCAGCAGCCACGCGGACCGATACGAGCAGTACTTC.

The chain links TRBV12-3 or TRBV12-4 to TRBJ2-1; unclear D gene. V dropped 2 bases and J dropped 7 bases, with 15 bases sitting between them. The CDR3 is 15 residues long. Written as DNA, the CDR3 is TGTGCCAGCAGTTTAAATGTTGGCTACGTGAATGAGCAGTTCTTC. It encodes CASSLNVGYVNEQFF.

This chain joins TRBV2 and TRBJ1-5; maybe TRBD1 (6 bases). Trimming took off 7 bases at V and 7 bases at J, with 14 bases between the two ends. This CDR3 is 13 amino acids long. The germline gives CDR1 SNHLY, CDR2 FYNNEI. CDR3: CASTWGGGQPQHF. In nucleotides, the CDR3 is TGTGCCAGCACTTGGGGGGGCGGCCAGCCCCAGCATTTT.